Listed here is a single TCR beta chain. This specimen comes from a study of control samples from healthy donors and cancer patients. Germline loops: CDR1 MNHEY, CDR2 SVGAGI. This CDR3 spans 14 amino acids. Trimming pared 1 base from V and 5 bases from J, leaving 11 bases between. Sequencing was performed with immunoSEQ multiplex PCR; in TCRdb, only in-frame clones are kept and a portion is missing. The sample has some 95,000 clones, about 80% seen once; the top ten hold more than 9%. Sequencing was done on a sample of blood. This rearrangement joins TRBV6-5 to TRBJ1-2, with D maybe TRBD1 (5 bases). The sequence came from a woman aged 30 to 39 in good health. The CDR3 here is CASSYLGADYGYTF. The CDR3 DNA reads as TGTGCCAGCAGTTACTTAGGGGCCGATTATGGCTACACCTTC.